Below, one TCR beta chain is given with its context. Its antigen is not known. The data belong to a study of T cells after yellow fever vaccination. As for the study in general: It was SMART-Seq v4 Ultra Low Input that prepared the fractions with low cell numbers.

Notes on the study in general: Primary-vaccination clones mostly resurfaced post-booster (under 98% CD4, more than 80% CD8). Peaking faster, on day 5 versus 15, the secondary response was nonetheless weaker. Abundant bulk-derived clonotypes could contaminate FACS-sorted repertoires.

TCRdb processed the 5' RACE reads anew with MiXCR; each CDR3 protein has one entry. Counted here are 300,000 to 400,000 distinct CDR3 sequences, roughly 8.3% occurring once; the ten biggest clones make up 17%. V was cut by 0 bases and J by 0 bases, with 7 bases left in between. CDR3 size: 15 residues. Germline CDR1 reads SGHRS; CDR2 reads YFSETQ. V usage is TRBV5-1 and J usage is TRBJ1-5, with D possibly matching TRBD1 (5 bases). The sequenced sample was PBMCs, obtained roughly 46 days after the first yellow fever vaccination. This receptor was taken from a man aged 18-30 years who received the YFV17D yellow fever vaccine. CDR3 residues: CASSLEGISNQPQHF. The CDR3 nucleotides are TGCGCCAGCAGCTTGGAGGGGATTAGCAATCAGCCCCAGCATTTT.